This TCR beta chain was recorded in a study of cytomegalovirus exposure and HLA in healthy donors. General observations from the study: The records held CMV serostatus as the only immune exposure information. Most TCR beta V segments were productive about 87% or about 30% of the time in an earlier analysis.

PCR used 60 Vbeta primers and 13 Jbeta primers. Assay used: immunoSEQ multiplex PCR; TCRdb lists only in-frame clones, some missing. The table lists approximately 190,000 clones, about 84% of them singletons, with approximately 3.9% in the top ten. The V gene end was trimmed by 4 bases and the J gene end by 6 bases; junction bases not matched to a gene: 3. This CDR3 has 13 residues. Germline V gene data show CDR1 as MNHNS and CDR2 as SASEGT. Note on this clone: No antigen is known for it.

The sequenced sample was PBMCs. The J gene is TRBJ1-2, the V gene TRBV6-1, with 9 bases lining up with TRBD1. The clonotype originates from a man aged 50-60 years in good health and CMV-seronegative. This CDR3 is CASSVQGADGYTF. The CDR3 nucleotides read TGTGCCAGCAGTGTACAGGGGGCAGATGGCTACACCTTC.